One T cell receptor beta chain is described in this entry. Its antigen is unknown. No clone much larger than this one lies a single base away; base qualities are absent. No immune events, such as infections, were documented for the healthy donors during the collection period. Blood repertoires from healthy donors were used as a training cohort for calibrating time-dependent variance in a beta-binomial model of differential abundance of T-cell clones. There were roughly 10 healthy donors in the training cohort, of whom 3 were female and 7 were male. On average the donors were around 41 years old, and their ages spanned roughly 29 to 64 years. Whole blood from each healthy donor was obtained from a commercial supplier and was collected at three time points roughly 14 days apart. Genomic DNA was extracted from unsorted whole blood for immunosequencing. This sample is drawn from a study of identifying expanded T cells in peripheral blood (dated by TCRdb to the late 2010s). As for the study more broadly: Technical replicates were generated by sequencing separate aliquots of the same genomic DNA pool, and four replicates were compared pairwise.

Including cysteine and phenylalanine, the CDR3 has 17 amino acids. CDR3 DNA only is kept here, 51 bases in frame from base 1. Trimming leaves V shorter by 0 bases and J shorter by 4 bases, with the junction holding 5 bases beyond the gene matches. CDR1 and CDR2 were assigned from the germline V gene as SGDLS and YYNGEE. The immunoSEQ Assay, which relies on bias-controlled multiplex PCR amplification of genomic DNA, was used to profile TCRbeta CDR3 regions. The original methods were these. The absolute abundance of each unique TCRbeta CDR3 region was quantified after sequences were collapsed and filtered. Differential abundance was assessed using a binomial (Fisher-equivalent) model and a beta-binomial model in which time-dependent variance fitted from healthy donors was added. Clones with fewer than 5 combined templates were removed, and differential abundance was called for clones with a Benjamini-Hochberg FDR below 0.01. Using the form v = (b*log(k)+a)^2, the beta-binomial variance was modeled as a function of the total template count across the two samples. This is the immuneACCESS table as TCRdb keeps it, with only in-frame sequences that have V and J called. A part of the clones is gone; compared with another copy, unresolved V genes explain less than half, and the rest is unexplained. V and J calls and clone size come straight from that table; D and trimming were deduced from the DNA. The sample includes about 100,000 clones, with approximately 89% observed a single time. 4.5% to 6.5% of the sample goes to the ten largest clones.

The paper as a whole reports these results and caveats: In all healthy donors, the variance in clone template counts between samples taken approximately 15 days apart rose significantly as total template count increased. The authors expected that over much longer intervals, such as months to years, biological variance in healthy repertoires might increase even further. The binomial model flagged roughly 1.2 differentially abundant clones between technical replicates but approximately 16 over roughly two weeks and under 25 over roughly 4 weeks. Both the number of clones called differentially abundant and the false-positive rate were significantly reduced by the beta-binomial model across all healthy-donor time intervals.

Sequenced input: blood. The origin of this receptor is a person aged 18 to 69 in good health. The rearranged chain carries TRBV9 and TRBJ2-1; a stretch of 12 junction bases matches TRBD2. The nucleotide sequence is TGTGCCAGCAGCGTAGACGGACTAGCGGGACCTTACAATGAGCAGTTCTTC. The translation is CASSVDGLAGPYNEQFF.